The present T cell receptor beta chain was sequenced within a study of T cells in Graves' hyperthyroidism and ophthalmopathy (dated by TCRdb to between 2018 and 2021). Background for the entire study: Peripheral blood samples were taken at the time of initial diagnosis, prior to any treatment. To identify distinguishing TCR V-J signatures, a discovery cohort of around 100 patients was used, comprising 40 to 45 with Graves' ophthalmopathy and about 59 with stable Graves' hyperthyroidism. TCR Vbeta CDR3 sequencing of around 130 peripheral blood samples (roughly 43 ophthalmopathy, 75 to 80 hyperthyroidism and some 17 progressor patients) is reported in the paper. Once sampling was done, hyperthyroidism patients were given methimazole at a starting dose of 30 mg daily, whereas ophthalmopathy patients were given high-dose intravenous methylprednisolone. For training and testing, the roughly 97 patients in the discovery cohort were randomly divided in a 7:3 ratio. In several Graves' hyperthyroidism patients, the study also compared T-cell repertoires from thyroid tissue with T-cell repertoires from blood. Prospective prediction of ophthalmopathy was tested in an independent validation cohort consisting of some 19 hyperthyroidism patients and some 16 patients who later progressed to ophthalmopathy. Study-wide conclusions, independent of this receptor: A model built on a 13 V-J signature distinguished ophthalmopathy from stable hyperthyroidism, reaching about 89% sensitivity and 81% to 83% specificity in cross-validation and 80%/75% in testing. Blood samples also contained most of the expanded thyroid clonotypes (frequency above 0.001), which suggests that blood repertoires may reflect thyroid immune responses. Sample size was not statistically predetermined, and investigators were not blinded to group allocation. During validation, the model predicted progression to ophthalmopathy a median of about 5.9 months ahead of onset, with 60% to 71% sensitivity and 72.22% specificity.

TCR beta CDR3 regions were amplified from RNA transcripts. For the first round of RT-PCR on the TCR CDR3, the HTBI primer set was used together with the Qiagen OneStep RT-PCR kit. A second multiplex PCR round built the libraries, followed by size selection and purification. Paired-end sequencing of the libraries was performed with 100 bp reads on an Illumina HiSeq2000. From the authors' description of their analysis: SOAPnuke was used to process the raw data, with reads discarded if the reads contained adapters or uncalled bases, had a mean Phred below 15, or lacked an exact constant-primer or identifier match. High-quality paired reads were merged with COPE v1.2.5, and unique nucleotide sequences were defined as clonotypes. MiTCR v1.1 was used to align clonotypes to the IMGT TRBV, TRBD and TRBJ reference segments. The analysis included only V-J combinations with a frequency above 0.0001, which together covered approximately 99% of the repertoires. A TCS score was defined as the ratio of F50 (clonal expansion) to E x V (chaos), with BLOSUM62-based TCRdist applied between CDR3 peptides within each V-J. Welch's t-statistics and random forest reduced 500 to 550 V-J features to about 13, which were used in a naive Bayes classifier (R e1071). Thyroid-blood repertoire similarity was quantified with the Morisita-Horn index. TCRdb ran its own pipeline on the public reads, namely fastp trimming at Q25 and MiXCR clone calling, and kept in-frame beta chains. Rows are unified per CDR3 protein, each entry keeping the most common DNA and genes. For this entry, the V and J calls and clone size follow TCRdb and not the study's own pipeline. This sample comprises hundreds of thousands of distinct CDR3 sequences, over 35% of them detected only once. The top ten clones comprise approximately 10% of the sample.

Stable Graves' hyperthyroidism was defined as the absence of progression to ophthalmopathy over 18 months of follow-up. Hyperthyroidism patients were newly diagnosed, with disease duration under 2 months, and aged 18 to 65 years. Exclusion was applied to patients with uncontrolled infections, other autoimmune diseases, pregnancy or lactation. Diagnoses relied on clinical symptoms, serum thyroxine and TRAb, thyroid ultrasound and orbital computed tomography. PBMCs were isolated from 10 ml of fresh peripheral blood by Ficoll-Paque density gradient centrifugation. Total RNA was extracted using Trizol reagent, and RNA quality was assessed on an Agilent 2100 Bioanalyzer. Spanning cysteine to phenylalanine, the CDR3 consists of 18 amino acids. Only the CDR3 DNA stays, 54 bases, in frame from base 1. CDR1 and CDR2, looked up from the germline V gene, are SGHRS and YFSETQ. The germline V and J ends show losses of 0 bases and 4 bases respectively, and no gene match explains 10 bases of the junction.

Remarks on this clonotype: Its antigen remains unidentified. No much larger clone is present one base from it, and per-base qualities are unavailable.

Sample: blood. The chain is made from TRBV5-1 and TRBJ1-2; TRBD1 matches 12 bases in the middle. This clonotype was sampled from a man aged 18 to 29 with Graves' hyperthyroidism. The encoded CDR3 is CASSLDPGQGASGYGYTF. The nucleotide sequence reads TGCGCCAGCAGCTTGGATCCGGGACAGGGGGCATCAGGCTATGGCTACACCTTC.